This entry features one T cell receptor beta chain sequence. This sample was included in a study of T cell responses to AZD1222 COVID-19 vaccine. The assay was immunoSEQ multiplex PCR, and TCRdb's table has in-frame clones only and misses some. The sample includes 70,000 to 95,000 clones, almost 90% of them seen just once. Trimming pared 5 bases from V and 0 bases from J, leaving 11 bases between. The germline CDR1 and CDR2 sequences are MDHEN and SYDVKM. The CDR3 loop spans 14 amino acids. The sequencing used peripheral blood, collected 28 days after the second AZD1222 dose. This receptor was obtained from an adult who received the AZD1222 COVID-19 vaccine. V gene TRBV28 combines with J gene TRBJ2-7, with a possible D match to TRBD1 (5 bases). CDR3 coding DNA: TGTGCCAGCAGTGGCCAGGGCCTCTCCTACGAGCAGTACTTC. Translation: CASSGQGLSYEQYF. Complete variable domain (other parts from reference TRBV28 and TRBJ2-7): DVKVTQSSRYLVKRTGEKVFLECVQDMDHENMFWYRQDPGLGLRLIYFSYDVKMKEKGDIPEGYSVSREKKERFSLILESASTNQTSMYLCASSGQGLSYEQYFGPGTRLTVT.